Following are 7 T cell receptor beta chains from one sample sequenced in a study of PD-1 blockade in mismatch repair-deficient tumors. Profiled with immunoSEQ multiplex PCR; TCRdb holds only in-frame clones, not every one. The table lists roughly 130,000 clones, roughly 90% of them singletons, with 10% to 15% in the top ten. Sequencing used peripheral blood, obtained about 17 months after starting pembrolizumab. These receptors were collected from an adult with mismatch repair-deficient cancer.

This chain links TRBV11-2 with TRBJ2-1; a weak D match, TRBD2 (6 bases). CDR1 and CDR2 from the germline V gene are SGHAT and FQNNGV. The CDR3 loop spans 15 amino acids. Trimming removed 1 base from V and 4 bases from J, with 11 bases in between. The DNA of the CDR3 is TGTGCCAGCAGCTTAGTGGGGGGAGTTTACAATGAGCAGTTCTTC. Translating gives CASSLVGGVYNEQFF. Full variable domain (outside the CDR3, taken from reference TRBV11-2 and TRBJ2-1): EAGVAQSPRYKIIEKRQSVAFWCNPISGHATLYWYQQILGQGPKLLIQFQNNGVVDDSQLPKDRFSAERLKGVDSTLKIQPAKLEDSAVYLCASSLVGGVYNEQFFGPGTRLTVL.

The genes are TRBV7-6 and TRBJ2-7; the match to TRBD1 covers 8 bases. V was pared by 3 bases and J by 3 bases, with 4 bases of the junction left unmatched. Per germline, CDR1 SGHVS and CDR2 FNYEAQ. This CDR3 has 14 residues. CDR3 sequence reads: CASSLAGTGYEQYF. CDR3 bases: TGTGCCAGCAGCTTGGCCGGGACAGGCTACGAGCAGTACTTC.

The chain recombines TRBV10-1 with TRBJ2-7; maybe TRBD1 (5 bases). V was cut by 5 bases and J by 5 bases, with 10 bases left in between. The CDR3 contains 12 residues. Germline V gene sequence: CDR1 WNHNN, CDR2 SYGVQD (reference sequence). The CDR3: CASSFARDEQYF. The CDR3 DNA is TGCGCCAGCAGTTTCGCCAGGGACGAGCAGTACTTC.

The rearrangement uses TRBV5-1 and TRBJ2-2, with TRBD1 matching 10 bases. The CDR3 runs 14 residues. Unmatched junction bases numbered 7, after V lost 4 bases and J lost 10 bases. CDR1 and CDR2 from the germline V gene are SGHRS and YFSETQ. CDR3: CASSRGQGSVELFF. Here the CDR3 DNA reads TGCGCCAGCAGCCGGGGACAGGGGTCCGTGGAGCTGTTTTTT.

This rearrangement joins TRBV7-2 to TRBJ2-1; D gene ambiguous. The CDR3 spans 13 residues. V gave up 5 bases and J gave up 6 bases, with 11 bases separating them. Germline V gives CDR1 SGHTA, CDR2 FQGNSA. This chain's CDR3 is CASSLGMGNEQFF. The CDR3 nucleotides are TGTGCCAGCAGCCTGGGAATGGGCAATGAGCAGTTCTTC.

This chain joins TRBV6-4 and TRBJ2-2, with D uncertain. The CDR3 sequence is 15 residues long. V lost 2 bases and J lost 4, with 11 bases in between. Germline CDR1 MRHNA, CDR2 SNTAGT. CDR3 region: CASSDGKGFTGELFF. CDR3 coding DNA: TGTGCCAGCAGTGACGGGAAGGGATTCACCGGGGAGCTGTTTTTT.

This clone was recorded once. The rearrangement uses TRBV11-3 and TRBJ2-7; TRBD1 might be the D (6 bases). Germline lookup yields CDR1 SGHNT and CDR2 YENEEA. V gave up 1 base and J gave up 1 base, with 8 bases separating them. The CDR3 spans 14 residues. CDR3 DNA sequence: TGTGCCAGCAGCTTAGTTCAGGGGTCCTACGAGCAGTACTTC. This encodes CASSLVQGSYEQYF.